This TCR beta chain derives from a study of response to subunit inactivated influenza vaccine. Points from the study as a whole: After each seasonal influenza vaccination, few new T cells are recruited, the authors suggested.

This clonotype was seen many times. What it binds is unknown. Germline assignment: CDR1 SGHRS and CDR2 YFSETQ. This CDR3 is built from 17 residues. After removal of 0 bases from V and 5 bases from J, the junction contained 4 bases not matched to a gene. One entry per CDR3 protein, called by TCRdb with MiXCR from the RT-PCR reads. The data hold about 570,000 distinct CDR3 sequences, with around 11% observed a single time. In addition, the sample was reused for a study of T cells expressing NK-cell markers. That source reports: As the method of synthesis, 5'RACE template switching with UMIs yielded TCR beta cDNA. Sequenced donors, eight in total, included seven who were HCMV-seropositive and one who was seronegative. Of CD8+ T cells, about 1.0-8% belonged to dominant NKG2C+ clonotypes in 5 to 7 donors. The study did not resolve the HCMV specificity of expanded NKG2C+ T cell clones.

The specimen was PBMCs from blood, collected on the day of vaccination. The V call is TRBV5-1, the J call TRBJ2-3; 15 bases fit TRBD2. The TCR sequence derives from a man between 45 and 60 years old who received an inactivated influenza vaccine. The CDR3 here is CASSLASGLAGGDTQYF. CDR3 coding DNA: TGCGCCAGCAGCTTGGCCTCGGGACTAGCGGGAGGAGATACGCAGTATTTT.